This is a list of T cell receptor beta chains from one sample in a study of blood T cells in healthy people across ages. TCRdb reprocessed the 5' RACE reads via MiXCR and lists one record per CDR3 protein. The sample has around 650,000 distinct CDR3 sequences, around 38% seen once. The specimen sequenced was blood. The origin of the receptors is a man older than 75 in good health. The CDR3 runs from the conserved cysteine through the conserved F or W. D genes are given only for firm matches. Not every row has a clone size; where given, it reads once, few, many or a size class.

CDR3nt: TGTGCCAGCAGCTTAAGGGGGGAGAACAATCAGCCCCAGCATTTT; CDR3aa: CASSLRGENNQPQHF; d_gene: -; v_gene: TRBV7-6; len: 15; abundance: -; j_gene: TRBJ1-5
CDR3nt: TGTGCCAGCAGCCCGTTGAGGTCAACTCCTTCCTACGAGCGGTACTTC; CDR3aa: CASSPLRSTPSYERYF; d_gene: -; v_gene: TRBV4-2; len: 16; abundance: -; j_gene: TRBJ2-4
CDR3nt: TGTGCCAGCAGCAAAGGAGGTGGGACAAACAATCCCTACGAGCAGTACTTC; CDR3aa: CASSKGGGTNNPYEQYF; d_gene: -; v_gene: TRBV21-1; len: 17; abundance: -; j_gene: TRBJ2-7
CDR3nt: TGTGCCAGCAGCTTAGGTCAGTTAGGCAATCAGCCCCAGCATTTT; CDR3aa: CASSLGQLGNQPQHF; d_gene: -; v_gene: TRBV7-2; len: 15; abundance: -; j_gene: TRBJ1-5
CDR3nt: TGTGCCAGCAGCCCCTCCCCGGGAAGCAATCAGCCCCAGCATTTT; CDR3aa: CASSPSPGSNQPQHF; d_gene: -; v_gene: TRBV7-2; len: 15; abundance: -; j_gene: TRBJ1-5
CDR3nt: TGTGCCAGCAGTCCCCCCAGGATTGGGACGGGAGGGCTGGAGAATGAGCAGTTCTTC; CDR3aa: CASSPPRIGTGGLENEQFF; d_gene: TRBD2; v_gene: TRBV6-2/TRBV6-3; len: 19; abundance: -; j_gene: TRBJ2-1
CDR3nt: TGTGCCAGCAGCTTAGCGGGGCGGGAGACAGGTGCCGAGCGGTACTTC; CDR3aa: CASSLAGRETGAERYF; d_gene: -; v_gene: TRBV7-2; len: 16; abundance: -; j_gene: TRBJ2-7
CDR3nt: TGTGCCAGCAGCCTCGGGACAGGGGGCAAGTACTTC; CDR3aa: CASSLGTGGKYF; d_gene: TRBD1; v_gene: TRBV2; len: 12; abundance: -; j_gene: TRBJ2-7
CDR3nt: TGTGCCAGCAGTGGGTGGACAGGCGACGAGCAGTACTTC; CDR3aa: CASSGWTGDEQYF; d_gene: TRBD1; v_gene: TRBV25-1; len: 13; abundance: few; j_gene: TRBJ2-7
CDR3nt: TGCAGTGCTAGGGAGGGGAGGGGACTCTACGAGCAGTACTTC; CDR3aa: CSAREGRGLYEQYF; d_gene: TRBD2; v_gene: TRBV20-1; len: 14; abundance: -; j_gene: TRBJ2-7
CDR3nt: TGCGCCAGCAGCTGCGGGACAGGGGCTTTGAATGGCTACACCTTC; CDR3aa: CASSCGTGALNGYTF; d_gene: TRBD1; v_gene: TRBV5-1; len: 15; abundance: once; j_gene: TRBJ1-2
CDR3nt: TGTGCCAGCAGCGGTTCGGGACTAGCGGGAACAGATACGCAGTATTTT; CDR3aa: CASSGSGLAGTDTQYF; d_gene: TRBD2; v_gene: TRBV9; len: 16; abundance: few; j_gene: TRBJ2-3
CDR3nt: TGTGCCAGCAGTTTACAAGACAGTGCCAACGAGCAGTACTTC; CDR3aa: CASSLQDSANEQYF; d_gene: -; v_gene: TRBV27; len: 14; abundance: -; j_gene: TRBJ2-7
CDR3nt: TGTGCCAGCAGTTACGCTAGGATAAGGAGCGAGCAGTACTTC; CDR3aa: CASSYARIRSEQYF; d_gene: -; v_gene: TRBV6-2/TRBV6-3; len: 14; abundance: -; j_gene: TRBJ2-7
CDR3nt: TGCAGCGTTGAGTTTGGGCGGATGAACACTGAAGCTTTCTTT; CDR3aa: CSVEFGRMNTEAFF; d_gene: -; v_gene: TRBV29-1; len: 14; abundance: few; j_gene: TRBJ1-1
CDR3nt: TGCAGCGTTACCGGACTAGCGGGGAACAATGAGCAGTACTTC; CDR3aa: CSVTGLAGNNEQYF; d_gene: TRBD2; v_gene: TRBV29-1; len: 14; abundance: -; j_gene: TRBJ2-7
CDR3nt: TGTGCCAGCAGTGAACTCCCTGGGAGGCCCCAGCATTTT; CDR3aa: CASSELPGRPQHF; d_gene: -; v_gene: TRBV6-4; len: 13; abundance: -; j_gene: TRBJ1-5
CDR3nt: TGCAGTGGCTATGTACAATTAAACGAGCAGTACTTC; CDR3aa: CSGYVQLNEQYF; d_gene: -; v_gene: TRBV20-1; len: 12; abundance: -; j_gene: TRBJ2-7
CDR3nt: TGTGCCAGCAGCTCAAGGGTACTAGCGACCTACGAGCAGTACTTC; CDR3aa: CASSSRVLATYEQYF; d_gene: TRBD2; v_gene: TRBV7-2; len: 15; abundance: few; j_gene: TRBJ2-7
CDR3nt: TGTGCCAGCAGCTCATATCTAGCGGGAGTGGATGAGCAGTACTTC; CDR3aa: CASSSYLAGVDEQYF; d_gene: TRBD2; v_gene: TRBV7-3; len: 15; abundance: few; j_gene: TRBJ2-7
CDR3nt: TGCGCCAGCAGCCTTCGACAGGGAGAGATTGAGCAGTTCTTC; CDR3aa: CASSLRQGEIEQFF; d_gene: TRBD1; v_gene: TRBV4-1; len: 14; abundance: -; j_gene: TRBJ2-1
CDR3nt: TGCAGTGCTAGCCAGGAGTCCTACAATGAGCAGTTCTTC; CDR3aa: CSASQESYNEQFF; d_gene: -; v_gene: TRBV20-1; len: 13; abundance: many; j_gene: TRBJ2-1
CDR3nt: TGTGCCAGCAGTTACGAGGGACGAGTCTCGGAGCAGTTCTTC; CDR3aa: CASSYEGRVSEQFF; d_gene: -; v_gene: TRBV6-2/TRBV6-3; len: 14; abundance: few; j_gene: TRBJ2-1
CDR3nt: TGTGCCAGCAGCCCTCCTGGACAGGACTACGAGCAGTACTTC; CDR3aa: CASSPPGQDYEQYF; d_gene: TRBD1; v_gene: TRBV5-5; len: 14; abundance: few; j_gene: TRBJ2-7
CDR3nt: TGTGCCAGCAGCCGCCGCAGGGGCGTAAACAATGAGCAGTTCTTC; CDR3aa: CASSRRRGVNNEQFF; d_gene: -; v_gene: TRBV3-1; len: 15; abundance: once; j_gene: TRBJ2-1
CDR3nt: TGTGCCAGCAGTCCAGGGGACGAAGGAACGCAGTATTTT; CDR3aa: CASSPGDEGTQYF; d_gene: -; v_gene: TRBV12-3/TRBV12-4; len: 13; abundance: -; j_gene: TRBJ2-3
CDR3nt: TGTGCCACCAGCAGAGATATCACTAGCGCCCAAGAGACCCAGTTCTTC; CDR3aa: CATSRDITSAQETQFF; d_gene: TRBD2; v_gene: TRBV15; len: 16; abundance: -; j_gene: TRBJ2-1
CDR3nt: TGCGCCAGCAGCCAAGATCTTGGGGGCAAAGATACGCAGTATTTT; CDR3aa: CASSQDLGGKDTQYF; d_gene: -; v_gene: TRBV4-3; len: 15; abundance: -; j_gene: TRBJ2-3
CDR3nt: TGCAGTGCGCGGGAGACCTATGAGCAGTTCTTC; CDR3aa: CSARETYEQFF; d_gene: TRBD2; v_gene: TRBV20-1; len: 11; abundance: -; j_gene: TRBJ2-1
CDR3nt: TGTGCCAGCAGCACCACAGGGCGGGGTAATGAAAAACTGTTTTTT; CDR3aa: CASSTTGRGNEKLFF; d_gene: -; v_gene: TRBV6-1; len: 15; abundance: -; j_gene: TRBJ1-4
CDR3nt: TGTGCCAGCAGCTCCGTTAAGACAGGGAGGTGGAACACTGAAGCTTTCTTT; CDR3aa: CASSSVKTGRWNTEAFF; d_gene: TRBD1; v_gene: TRBV5-6; len: 17; abundance: -; j_gene: TRBJ1-1
CDR3nt: TGTGCCAGCAGCCAAGTGGGGGGGCAGGGGGTCGGAAGTGGCTATGGCTACACCTTC; CDR3aa: CASSQVGGQGVGSGYGYTF; d_gene: TRBD1; v_gene: TRBV4-2; len: 19; abundance: -; j_gene: TRBJ1-2
CDR3nt: TGCGCCAGCAGCTCGACAAACCCTTTTCTAGCGGGAGTGGCAGATACGCAGTATTTT; CDR3aa: CASSSTNPFLAGVADTQYF; d_gene: TRBD2; v_gene: TRBV5-1; len: 19; abundance: many; j_gene: TRBJ2-3
CDR3nt: TGCGCCAGCAGCCAAGATATAACCGCCGGGAGTCAGCCCCAGCATTTT; CDR3aa: CASSQDITAGSQPQHF; d_gene: -; v_gene: TRBV4-3; len: 16; abundance: few; j_gene: TRBJ1-5
CDR3nt: TGTGCCAGCACCCATCGGGGGGGCAGGGGGCAAGGCTACACCTTC; CDR3aa: CASTHRGGRGQGYTF; d_gene: TRBD1; v_gene: TRBV28; len: 15; abundance: few; j_gene: TRBJ1-2
CDR3nt: TGTGCCAGCAGCTGGCGACTAGCGGGGGGGCCTATGGTTGAGCAGTTCTTC; CDR3aa: CASSWRLAGGPMVEQFF; d_gene: TRBD2; v_gene: TRBV7-9; len: 17; abundance: few; j_gene: TRBJ2-1
CDR3nt: TGTGCCAGCACCCCAGGGGGGGGGAACACTGAAGCTTTCTTT; CDR3aa: CASTPGGGNTEAFF; d_gene: TRBD1; v_gene: TRBV7-9; len: 14; abundance: -; j_gene: TRBJ1-1
CDR3nt: TGTGCCAGCAGTTACACTCAGGGCTCCTACAATGAGCAGTTCTTC; CDR3aa: CASSYTQGSYNEQFF; d_gene: -; v_gene: TRBV6-2/TRBV6-3; len: 15; abundance: -; j_gene: TRBJ2-1
CDR3nt: TGCGCCAGCAGCCAAGATCTCGGAAGGGTATTCTACAATGAGCAGTTCTTC; CDR3aa: CASSQDLGRVFYNEQFF; d_gene: -; v_gene: TRBV4-1; len: 17; abundance: few; j_gene: TRBJ2-1
CDR3nt: TGCAGTGCTAGAGTCCAGAGCGGGAGTACCGACAATGAGCAGTTCTTC; CDR3aa: CSARVQSGSTDNEQFF; d_gene: TRBD2; v_gene: TRBV20-1; len: 16; abundance: few; j_gene: TRBJ2-1
CDR3nt: TGTGCCAGCAGCGTAGCTCGACAGGGAGGGGGGGCCGGGAATGAGCAGTTCTTC; CDR3aa: CASSVARQGGGAGNEQFF; d_gene: -; v_gene: TRBV9; len: 18; abundance: -; j_gene: TRBJ2-1
CDR3nt: TGCAGTATCAAAGAGGGGGCAACTCTGGGCTACACCTTC; CDR3aa: CSIKEGATLGYTF; d_gene: TRBD1; v_gene: TRBV20-1; len: 13; abundance: few; j_gene: TRBJ1-2
CDR3nt: TGTGCCACTGATCTGACTAGCGGGGTCTCAGATACGCAGTATTTT; CDR3aa: CATDLTSGVSDTQYF; d_gene: TRBD2; v_gene: TRBV6-1; len: 15; abundance: -; j_gene: TRBJ2-3
CDR3nt: TGTGCCAGCAGTTACTTCACTGAAGCTTTCTTT; CDR3aa: CASSYFTEAFF; d_gene: -; v_gene: TRBV6-2/TRBV6-3; len: 11; abundance: many; j_gene: TRBJ1-1
CDR3nt: TGTGCCAGCAGTCCCCTTCGGGCTAGTATTGAGCAGTTCTTC; CDR3aa: CASSPLRASIEQFF; d_gene: -; v_gene: TRBV28; len: 14; abundance: few; j_gene: TRBJ2-1
CDR3nt: TGTGCCAGCAGTCCCAGGGGAGGGGAAAAACTGTTTTTT; CDR3aa: CASSPRGGEKLFF; d_gene: -; v_gene: TRBV6-6; len: 13; abundance: -; j_gene: TRBJ1-4
CDR3nt: TGTGCCAGCAGCTCGCGTGGACGGTCCTACAATGAGCAGTTCTTC; CDR3aa: CASSSRGRSYNEQFF; d_gene: -; v_gene: TRBV7-2; len: 15; abundance: -; j_gene: TRBJ2-1
CDR3nt: TGTGCCAGCAGCTTAGGGTCGCGGGAGAGGGCAGATACGCAGTATTTT; CDR3aa: CASSLGSRERADTQYF; d_gene: TRBD2; v_gene: TRBV7-8; len: 16; abundance: -; j_gene: TRBJ2-3
CDR3nt: TGTGCCAGCAACCACGTATTACCGGGACTAGCGAGTCCTCAGCAGTACTTC; CDR3aa: CASNHVLPGLASPQQYF; d_gene: TRBD2; v_gene: TRBV6-2/TRBV6-3; len: 17; abundance: -; j_gene: TRBJ2-7
CDR3nt: TGCGCCAGCAGCCAACGGGACAGGGGGAACACTGAAGCTTTCTTT; CDR3aa: CASSQRDRGNTEAFF; d_gene: TRBD1; v_gene: TRBV4-3; len: 15; abundance: -; j_gene: TRBJ1-1
CDR3nt: TGTGCCAGCAGATCCAGAGGACAGAGCGGGGAGACCCAGTACTTC; CDR3aa: CASRSRGQSGETQYF; d_gene: -; v_gene: TRBV6-1; len: 15; abundance: -; j_gene: TRBJ2-5
CDR3nt: TGTGCCAGCAGTGGGGGGGCCTGGACCCAGTACTTC; CDR3aa: CASSGGAWTQYF; d_gene: -; v_gene: TRBV11-2; len: 12; abundance: -; j_gene: TRBJ2-5